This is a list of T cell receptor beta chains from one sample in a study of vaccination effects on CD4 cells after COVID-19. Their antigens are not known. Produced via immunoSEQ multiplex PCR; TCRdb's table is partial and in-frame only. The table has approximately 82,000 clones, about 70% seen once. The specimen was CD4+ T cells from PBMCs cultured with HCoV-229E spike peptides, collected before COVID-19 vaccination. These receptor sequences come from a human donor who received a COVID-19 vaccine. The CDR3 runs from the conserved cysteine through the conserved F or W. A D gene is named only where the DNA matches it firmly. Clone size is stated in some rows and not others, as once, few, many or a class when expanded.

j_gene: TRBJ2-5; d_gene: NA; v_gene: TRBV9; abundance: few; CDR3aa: CASSVEQDPETQYF; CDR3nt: TGTGCCAGCAGCGTAGAACAGGACCCAGAGACCCAGTACTTC
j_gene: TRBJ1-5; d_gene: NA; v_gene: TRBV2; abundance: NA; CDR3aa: CASSGSLNQPQHF; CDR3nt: TGTGCCAGCAGTGGGAGTCTTAATCAGCCCCAGCATTTT
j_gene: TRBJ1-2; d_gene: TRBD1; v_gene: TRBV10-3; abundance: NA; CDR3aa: CAISETGGSEGYTF; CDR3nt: TGTGCCATCAGTGAGACAGGGGGGAGTGAGGGCTACACCTTC
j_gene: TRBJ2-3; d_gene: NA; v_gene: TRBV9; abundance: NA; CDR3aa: CASSFRPTDTQYF; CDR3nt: TGTGCCAGCAGCTTTCGACCCACAGATACGCAGTATTTT
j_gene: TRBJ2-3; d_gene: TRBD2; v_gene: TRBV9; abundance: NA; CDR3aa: CASSGLTSGEATQYF; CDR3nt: TGTGCCAGCAGCGGCCTAACTAGCGGGGAGGCTACGCAGTATTTT
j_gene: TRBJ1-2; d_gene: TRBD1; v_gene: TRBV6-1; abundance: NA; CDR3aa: CASSETGAYGYTF; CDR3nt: TGTGCCAGCAGTGAAACAGGGGCATATGGCTACACCTTC
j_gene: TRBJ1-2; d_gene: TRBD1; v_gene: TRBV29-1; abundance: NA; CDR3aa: CSVRTGDESGYTF; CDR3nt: TGCAGCGTGAGGACAGGGGATGAGAGTGGCTACACCTTC
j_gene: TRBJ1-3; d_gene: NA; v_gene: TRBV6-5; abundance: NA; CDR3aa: CASSPFRGGNTIYF; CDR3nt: TGTGCCAGCAGCCCCTTCCGGGGGGGAAACACCATATATTTT
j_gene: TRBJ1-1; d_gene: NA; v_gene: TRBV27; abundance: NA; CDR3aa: CASNSYPGQRAFF; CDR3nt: TGTGCCAGCAATTCGTACCCGGGACAAAGAGCTTTCTTT
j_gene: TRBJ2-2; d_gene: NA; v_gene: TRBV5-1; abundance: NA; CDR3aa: CASSFTGGASKFGGELFF; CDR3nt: TGCGCCAGCAGCTTCACCGGGGGCGCAAGTAAATTCGGCGGGGAGCTGTTTTTT